This TCR beta chain came from a study of beta chain features in type 1 diabetes. The germline gives CDR1 MRHNA, CDR2 SNTAGT. Deletions cut 6 bases from V and 6 bases from J, with 12 bases between. The CDR3 is made up of 12 amino acids. All of the isolated RNA was reverse transcribed, so expressed TCRB transcripts were sequenced. The protocol was immunoSEQ multiplex PCR, while the TCRdb copy is restricted to in-frame clones and leaves out a portion. The repertoire consists of some 350,000 clones, with roughly a tenth occurring once and the leading ten covering roughly 0.54%. This clone has just a few counts. Its specificity is unknown. Study results and limitations: Sequencing used cDNA, and cells with high TCR expression could therefore be over-represented. People with Type 1 diabetes carried modestly yet significantly shorter TCRB CDR3s in all four CD4+ subsets.

This receptor was obtained from a man aged 25 to 45 with type 1 diabetes. Input material: central memory CD4+ T cells from blood. The chain uses TRBV6-4 and TRBJ2-7; TRBD1 is a possible D gene (6 bases). CDR3 sequence: CASRPQGFEQYF. The CDR3 DNA sequence: TGTGCCAGCAGGCCACAGGGATTCGAGCAGTACTTC.